This entry lists 11 T cell receptor beta chains sequenced from one sample in a study of metastatic and nonmetastatic thyroid tumors. Thyroid surgery had not been preceded by any treatment in any patient. TCRdb redid the clone calls on the PCR reads using MiXCR. The table has 85,000 to 100,000 clones, about 13% seen once. The sample was blood. Receptors were obtained from a female donor with papillary thyroid cancer or a benign thyroid nodule (not recorded which). Some clones in this sample may be carry-over from other donors' samples.

On this clone itself: Its ends do not fully match the called genes, so a read error is possible. This chain uses TRBV6-8 with TRBJ1-2; weak D call: TRBD1 (6 bases). Germline assignment: CDR1 MNHGY and CDR2 SAAAGT. CDR3 size: 13 residues. This CDR3 is CVSRWVGGWVYTF. The CDR3 DNA reads TGTGTCAGCAGATGGGTAGGGGGATGGGTCTACACCTTC.

This clone was picked up many times. V and J are TRBV30 and TRBJ1-2, with no clear D. The CDR3 is 14 residues long. The V end lost 0 bases, the J end lost 2 bases, and 10 bases lay between the germline ends. The germline gives CDR1 GTSNPN, CDR2 SVGIG (reference sequence). The CDR3 DNA reads TGTGCCTGGAGTGTGGGCGGACGGAACTATGGCTACACCTTC. Protein: CAWSVGGRNYGYTF.

This clone was counted ten times or more. The chain recombines TRBV4-3 with TRBJ1-2, with D unclear. Trimming cost V 0 bases and J 6 bases, with 14 bases left between them. Looked up from germline, CDR1 is LGHNA and CDR2 is YSLEER. The CDR3 sequence is 15 residues long. CDR3 sequence (DNA): TGCGCCAGCAGCCAAGACAGGTCCTCCAATGATGGCTACACCTTC. As protein: CASSQDRSSNDGYTF.

This clone was detected ten times or more. This chain connects TRBV3-1 to TRBJ2-3; 8 nucleotides agree with TRBD2. The CDR3 consists of 14 residues. Germline lookup yields CDR1 LGHDT and CDR2 YNNKEL (reference sequence). J was trimmed by 6 bases and V by 4 bases; bases with no gene match: 6. CDR3 protein: CASSRSGSADTQYF. The CDR3 DNA follows: TGTGCCAGCAGCCGAAGCGGGAGTGCCGATACGCAGTATTTT.

This clone has ten or more counts. The V and J genes are TRBV27 and TRBJ2-2, with 7 bases identical to TRBD2. The germline V gene has CDR1 MNHEY and CDR2 SMNVEV (reference sequence). This CDR3 is built from 17 residues. Losses at the gene ends were 4 bases for V and 0 bases for J; bases not matched to a gene: 8. The CDR3 DNA follows: TGTGCCAGCAGTTCGAAATCTAGCGGTTCGAACACCGGGGAGCTGTTTTTT. This encodes CASSSKSSGSNTGELFF.

This clone was observed many times. This chain connects TRBV11-2 to TRBJ2-6, with no clear D. V was clipped by 7 bases and J by 1 base, with 5 bases between them. CDR1 and CDR2 (germline): SGHAT, FQNNGV. CDR3 length: 13 residues. The CDR3 DNA reads TGTGCCAGCAAACGGTCTGGGGCCAACGTCCTGACTTTC. Translated: CASKRSGANVLTF.

Many counts were recorded for this clone. This chain uses TRBV6-1 with TRBJ1-4; 11 positions agree with TRBD1. Germline trimming cut 5 bases from V and 1 base from J; bases unmatched to any gene: 6. CDR1 and CDR2 (germline): MNHNS, SASEGT. The CDR3 is 17 residues long. The CDR3 loop reads CASSFWTGGGTNEKLFF. In DNA form, the CDR3 reads TGTGCCAGCAGTTTTTGGACAGGGGGCGGAACTAATGAAAAACTGTTTTTT.

In its sample, this clone was seen many times. This may be a read error: a much more frequent sequence differs by one nucleotide. This sequence joins TRBV30 and TRBJ2-7; a possible D gene is TRBD1 (6 bases). From germline, CDR1 is GTSNPN and CDR2 SVGIG (reference sequence). CDR3 size: 14 residues. The CDR3 DNA is TGTGCCTGGAGTGTAGGGGGTAGCTCCCACGAGCAGTACTTC. This sequence encodes CAWSVGGSSHEQYF.

The gene calls are TRBV4-3 and TRBJ2-3; D is unclear. Germline CDR1 and CDR2: LGHNA and YSLEER. The CDR3 is 14 amino acids. Trimming removed 4 bases at V and 5 bases at J, with 13 bases between. This chain's CDR3 is CASSRLAVVDTQYF. CDR3 coding DNA: TGCGCCAGCAGCCGTTTAGCCGTAGTAGATACGCAGTATTTT.

This clone came up many times. This chain connects TRBV19 to TRBJ2-3; the match to TRBD2 covers 8 bases. The CDR3 is made up of 15 amino acids. Germline V CDR1 and CDR2: LNHDA, SQIVND (reference sequence). The trim removed 5 bases at V and 2 bases at J, leaving 6 bases unmatched. The CDR3 DNA follows: TGTGCCAGTAGTCCCCGGGAGGGCACCACAGATACGCAGTATTTT. Amino acids: CASSPREGTTDTQYF.

This clone was observed many times. The CDR3 spells CASSVLAGEGNTQYF. The CDR3 DNA follows: TGTGCCAGCAGTGTTCTAGCGGGAGAGGGAAATACGCAGTATTTT. This sequence joins TRBV2 and TRBJ2-3; 10 bases are shared with TRBD2. Looked up from germline, CDR1 is SNHLY and CDR2 is FYNNEI. There are 15 residues in the CDR3. The ends lost 4 bases at V and 7 bases at J; junction bases unmatched: 8.